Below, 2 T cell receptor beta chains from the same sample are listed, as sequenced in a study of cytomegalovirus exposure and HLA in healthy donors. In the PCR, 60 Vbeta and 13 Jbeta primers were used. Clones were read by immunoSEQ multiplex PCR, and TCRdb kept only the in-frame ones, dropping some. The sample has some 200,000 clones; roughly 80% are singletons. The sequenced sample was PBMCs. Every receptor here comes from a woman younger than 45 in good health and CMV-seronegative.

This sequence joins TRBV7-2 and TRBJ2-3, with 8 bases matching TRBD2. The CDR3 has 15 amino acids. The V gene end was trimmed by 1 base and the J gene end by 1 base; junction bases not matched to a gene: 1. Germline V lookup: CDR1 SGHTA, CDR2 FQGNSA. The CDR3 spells CASSLGSGGTDTQYF. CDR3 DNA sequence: TGTGCCAGCAGCTTAGGTAGCGGGGGCACAGATACGCAGTATTTT.

This CDR3 is CASSIGGNYEQYF. CDR3 bases: TGTGCCAGTAGTATCGGCGGGAACTACGAGCAGTACTTC. V and J are TRBV19 and TRBJ2-7; a weak D match, TRBD2 (6 bases). Germline V lookup: CDR1 LNHDA, CDR2 SQIVND (reference sequence). Trimming cost V 3 bases and J 3 bases, with 9 bases left between them. The CDR3 length is 13 residues.